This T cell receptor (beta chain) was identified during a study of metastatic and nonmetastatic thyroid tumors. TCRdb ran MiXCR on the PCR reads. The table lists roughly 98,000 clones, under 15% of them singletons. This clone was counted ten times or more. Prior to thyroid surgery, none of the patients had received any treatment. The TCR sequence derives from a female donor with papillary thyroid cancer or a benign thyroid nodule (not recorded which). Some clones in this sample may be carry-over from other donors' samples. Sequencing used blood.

CDR3 residues: CASSFSGGFNEQYF. The DNA for the CDR3 is TGTGCCAGCAGCTTCAGCGGGGGGTTTAACGAGCAGTACTTC. The rearrangement uses TRBV7-8 and TRBJ2-7; 9 bases line up with TRBD2. The germline V gene has CDR1 SGHVS and CDR2 FQNEAQ. Unmatched junction bases numbered 5, after V lost 3 bases and J lost 5 bases. The CDR3 is made up of 14 amino acids.